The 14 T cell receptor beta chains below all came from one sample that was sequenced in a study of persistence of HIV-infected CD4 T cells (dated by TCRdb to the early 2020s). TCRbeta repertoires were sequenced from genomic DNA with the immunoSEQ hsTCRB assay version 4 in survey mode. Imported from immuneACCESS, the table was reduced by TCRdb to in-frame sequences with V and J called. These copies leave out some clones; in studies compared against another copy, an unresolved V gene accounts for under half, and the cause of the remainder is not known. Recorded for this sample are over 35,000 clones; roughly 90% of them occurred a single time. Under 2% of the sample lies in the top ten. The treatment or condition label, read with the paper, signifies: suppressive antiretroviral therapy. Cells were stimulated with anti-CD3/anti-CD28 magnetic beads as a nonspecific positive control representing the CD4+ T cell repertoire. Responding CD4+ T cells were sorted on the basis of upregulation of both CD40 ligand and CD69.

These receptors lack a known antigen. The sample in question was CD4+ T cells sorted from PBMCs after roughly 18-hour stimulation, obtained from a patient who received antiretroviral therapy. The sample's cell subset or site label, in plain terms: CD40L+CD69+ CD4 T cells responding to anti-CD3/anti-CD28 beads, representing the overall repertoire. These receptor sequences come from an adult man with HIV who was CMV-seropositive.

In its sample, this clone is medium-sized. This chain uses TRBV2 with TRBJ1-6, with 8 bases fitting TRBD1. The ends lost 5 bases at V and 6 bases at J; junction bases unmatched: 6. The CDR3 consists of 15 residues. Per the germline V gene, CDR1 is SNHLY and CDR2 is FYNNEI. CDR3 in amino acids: CASSPSQGGNSPLHF. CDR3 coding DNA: TGTGCCAGCAGTCCCTCACAGGGGGGTAATTCACCCCTCCACTTT.

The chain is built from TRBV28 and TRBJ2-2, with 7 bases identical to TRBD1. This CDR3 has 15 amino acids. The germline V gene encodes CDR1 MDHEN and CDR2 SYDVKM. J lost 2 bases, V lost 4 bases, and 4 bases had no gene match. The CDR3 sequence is CASSSGTVNTGELFF. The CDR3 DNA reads TGTGCCAGCAGTTCCGGGACAGTCAACACCGGGGAGCTGTTTTTT.

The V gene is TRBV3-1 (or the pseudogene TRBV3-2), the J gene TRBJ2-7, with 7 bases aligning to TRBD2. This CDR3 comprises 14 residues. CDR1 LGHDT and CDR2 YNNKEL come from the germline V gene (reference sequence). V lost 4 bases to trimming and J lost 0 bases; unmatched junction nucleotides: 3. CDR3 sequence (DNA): TGTGCCAGCAGCCTTGGGGGGGGCTCCTACGAGCAGTACTTC. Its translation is CASSLGGGSYEQYF.

Written as DNA, the CDR3 is TGCGCCAGCAGCTTGTGGGACAGGGGTGACAATGAGCAGTTCTTC. It codes for CASSLWDRGDNEQFF. This sequence joins TRBV5-1 and TRBJ2-1; 10 positions agree with TRBD1. This CDR3 has 15 amino acids. Germline V CDR1 and CDR2: SGHRS, YFSETQ. V shed 1 base and J 5 bases; nucleotides not matched to a gene: 3.

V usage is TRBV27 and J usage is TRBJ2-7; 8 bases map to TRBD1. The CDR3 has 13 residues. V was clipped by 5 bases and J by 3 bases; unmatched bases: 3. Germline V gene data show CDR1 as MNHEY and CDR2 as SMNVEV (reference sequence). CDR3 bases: TGTGCCAGCAGTCTCACAGGGGGCTACGAGCAGTACTTC. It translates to CASSLTGGYEQYF.

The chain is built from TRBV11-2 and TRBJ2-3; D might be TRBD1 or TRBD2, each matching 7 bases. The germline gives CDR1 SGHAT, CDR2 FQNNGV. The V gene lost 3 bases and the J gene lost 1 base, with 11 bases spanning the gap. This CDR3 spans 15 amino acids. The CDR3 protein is CASSFRGGGTDTQYF. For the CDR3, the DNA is TGTGCCAGCAGCTTCAGGGGGGGCGGCACAGATACGCAGTATTTT.

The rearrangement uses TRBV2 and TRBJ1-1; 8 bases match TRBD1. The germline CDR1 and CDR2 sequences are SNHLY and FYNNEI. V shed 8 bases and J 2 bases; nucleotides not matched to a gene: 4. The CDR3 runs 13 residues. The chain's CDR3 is CASLTGGNTEAFF. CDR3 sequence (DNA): TGTGCCAGCCTCACAGGGGGTAACACTGAAGCTTTCTTT.

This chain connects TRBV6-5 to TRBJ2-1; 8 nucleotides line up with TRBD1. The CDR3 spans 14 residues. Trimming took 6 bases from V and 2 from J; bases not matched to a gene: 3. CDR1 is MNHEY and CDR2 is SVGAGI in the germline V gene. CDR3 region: CASRQGETYNEQFF. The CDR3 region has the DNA TGTGCCAGCAGACAGGGGGAAACCTACAATGAGCAGTTCTTC.

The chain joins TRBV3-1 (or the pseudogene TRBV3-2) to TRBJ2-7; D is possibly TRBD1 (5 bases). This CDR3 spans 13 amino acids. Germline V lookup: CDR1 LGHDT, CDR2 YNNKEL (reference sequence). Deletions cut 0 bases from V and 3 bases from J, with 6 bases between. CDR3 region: CASSQDRDYEQYF. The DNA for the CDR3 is TGTGCCAGCAGCCAAGACAGGGACTACGAGCAGTACTTC.

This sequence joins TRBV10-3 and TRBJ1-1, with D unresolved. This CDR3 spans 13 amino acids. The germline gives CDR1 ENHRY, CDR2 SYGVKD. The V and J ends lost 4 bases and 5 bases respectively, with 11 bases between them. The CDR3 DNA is TGTGCCATCAGTGGACTAGGTAGGACTGAAGCTTTCTTT. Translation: CAISGLGRTEAFF.

CDR3 sequence: CASSGTGGYEQYF. The CDR3 nucleotides read TGTGCCTCCTCCGGGACAGGGGGTTACGAGCAGTACTTC. J is TRBJ2-7 and V is TRBV19, with TRBD1 identical over 11 bases. This CDR3 has 13 residues. Per the germline V gene, CDR1 is LNHDA and CDR2 is SQIVND (reference sequence). Trimming took 11 bases from V and 4 from J; bases not matched to a gene: 7.

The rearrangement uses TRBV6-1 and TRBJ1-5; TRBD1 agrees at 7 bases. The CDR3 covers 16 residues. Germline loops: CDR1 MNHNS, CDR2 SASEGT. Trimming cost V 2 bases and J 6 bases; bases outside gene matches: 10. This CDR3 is CASSESRQGGGQPQHF. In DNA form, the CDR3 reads TGTGCCAGCAGTGAAAGCCGACAGGGAGGAGGTCAGCCCCAGCATTTT.

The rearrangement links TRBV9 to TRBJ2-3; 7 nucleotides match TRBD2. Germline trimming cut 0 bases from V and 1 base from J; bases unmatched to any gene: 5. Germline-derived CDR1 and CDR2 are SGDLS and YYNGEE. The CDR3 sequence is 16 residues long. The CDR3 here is CASSVDLAVGTDTQYF. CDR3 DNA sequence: TGTGCCAGCAGCGTAGACCTAGCGGTAGGCACAGATACGCAGTATTTT.

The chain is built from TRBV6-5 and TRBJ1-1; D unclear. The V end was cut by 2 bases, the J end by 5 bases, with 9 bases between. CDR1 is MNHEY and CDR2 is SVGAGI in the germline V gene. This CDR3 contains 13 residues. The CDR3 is CASSYRLGTEAFF. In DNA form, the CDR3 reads TGTGCCAGCAGTTACAGGTTGGGGACTGAAGCTTTCTTT.